Below are 17 T cell receptor beta chains sequenced from a single sample in a study of blood T cell repertoires in COVID-19. The data were produced by immunoSEQ multiplex PCR, yet TCRdb's version contains in-frame clones alone and is incomplete. The sample carries some 400,000 clones, about nine tenths recorded once. The sequencing input was PBMCs or T cells enriched from blood (not recorded which). These receptor sequences come from a woman under 40 who had recovered from COVID-19.

V gene TRBV30 combines with J gene TRBJ1-2; no firm D call. The germline V gene encodes CDR1 GTSNPN and CDR2 SVGIG (reference sequence). V was shortened by 8 bases and J by 4 bases, with 14 bases between the two germline ends. The CDR3 length is 12 residues. The CDR3 loop reads CAQEDTTYGYTF. The CDR3 bases are TGTGCCCAGGAGGATACGACCTATGGCTACACCTTC.

The J gene is TRBJ2-5, the V gene TRBV27; 9 bases are a match to TRBD1. Losses at the gene ends were 3 bases for V and 3 bases for J; bases not matched to a gene: 14. The germline V gene encodes CDR1 MNHEY and CDR2 SMNVEV (reference sequence). CDR3 size: 18 residues. The CDR3, as DNA: TGTGCCAGCAGTTTTAAACCGCCGGGACAGGGTAGGAAAGAGACCCAGTACTTC. Translated: CASSFKPPGQGRKETQYF.

V is TRBV9 and J is TRBJ1-1; D is possibly TRBD1 (5 bases). CDR1 and CDR2 (germline): SGDLS, YYNGEE. This CDR3 spans 16 amino acids. Trimming removed 0 bases at V and 4 bases at J, with 16 bases between. In DNA, the CDR3 is TGTGCCAGCAGCGTAGAGGGGTCTAGAAGGGGCACTGAAGCTTTCTTT. Its protein is CASSVEGSRRGTEAFF. Full variable domain (outside the CDR3, taken from reference TRBV9 and TRBJ1-1): DSGVTQTPKHLITATGQRVTLRCSPRSGDLSVYWYQQSLDQGLQFLIQYYNGEERAKGNILERFSAQQFPDLHSELNLSSLELGDSALYFCASSVEGSRRGTEAFFGQGTRLTVV.

The chain is built from TRBV7-3 and TRBJ2-1; 10 positions agree with TRBD2. The CDR3 is 15 residues long. Per the germline V gene, CDR1 is SGHTA and CDR2 is FQGTGA. V trimming: 5 bases; J trimming: 6 bases; junction bases outside the gene matches: 7. The CDR3 protein is CASSPAGGLGNEQFF. The CDR3 region has the DNA TGTGCCAGCAGCCCAGCGGGAGGGTTGGGCAATGAGCAGTTCTTC.

The chain is built from TRBV27 and TRBJ2-7, with D uncertain. With 5 bases removed from V and 1 base from J, the gap between germline ends came to 15 bases. CDR1 MNHEY and CDR2 SMNVEV come from the germline V gene (reference sequence). The CDR3 extends over 15 amino acids. CDR3 nucleotides: TGTGCCAGCAGTCCCCTGGGCAGCCGATCCTACGAGCAGTACTTC. Encoded protein: CASSPLGSRSYEQYF.

As for this clone: This same CDR3 is encoded by further DNA sequences in the sample. V usage is TRBV27 and J usage is TRBJ2-1; 9 nucleotides agree with TRBD2. The V segment lost 2 bases and the J segment 4 bases; nucleotides outside the gene matches: 3. Germline assignment: CDR1 MNHEY and CDR2 SMNVEV (reference sequence). This CDR3 contains 15 residues. CDR3 bases: TGTGCCAGCAGTTTACTAGCGGGATCGTACAATGAGCAGTTCTTC. It is translated as CASSLLAGSYNEQFF.

The rearrangement joins TRBV18 to TRBJ2-3; the match to TRBD1 covers 11 bases. The V gene end was trimmed by 1 base and the J gene end by 3 bases; junction bases not matched to a gene: 18. The CDR3 spans 21 residues. The V gene's germline CDR1 is KGHSH and CDR2 LQKENI. CDR3 sequence (DNA): TGTGCCAGCTCACCACTCCCATCCGGGACAGGGGGTAATGTAGGAACAGATACGCAGTATTTT. Translated, it gives CASSPLPSGTGGNVGTDTQYF.

As concerns this clone: Other nucleotide sequences from this sample produce the same CDR3. The rearrangement uses TRBV9 and TRBJ2-7; 11 bases fit TRBD1. The V segment lost 4 bases and the J segment 3 bases; nucleotides outside the gene matches: 6. Germline loops: CDR1 SGDLS, CDR2 YYNGEE. This CDR3 has 15 residues. The CDR3: CASSPRDRGFYEQYF. In DNA, the CDR3 is TGTGCCAGCAGCCCGAGGGACAGGGGGTTCTACGAGCAGTACTTC.

This clone was counted only a few times. The CDR3 coding sequence is TGTGCCTGGAGCGAGGCCCCCCCCACCTATAGCAATCAGCCCCAGCATTTT. Its translation: CAWSEAPPTYSNQPQHF. The rearrangement uses TRBV30 and TRBJ1-5; D gene unclear. The CDR3 runs to 17 residues. CDR1 and CDR2 from the germline V gene are GTSNPN and SVGIG (reference sequence). Trimming took off 3 bases at V and 0 bases at J, with 18 bases between the two ends. Filled out from reference TRBV30 and TRBJ1-5, the complete variable domain reads SQTIHQWPATLVQPVGSPLSLECTVEGTSNPNLYWYRQAAGRGLQLLFYSVGIGQISSEVPQNLSASRPQDRQFILSSKKLLLSDSGFYLCAWSEAPPTYSNQPQHFGDGTRLSIL.

The V and J genes are TRBV7-8 and TRBJ2-1; 11 bases fit TRBD2. CDR3 length: 16 amino acids. The trim removed 4 bases at V and 3 bases at J, leaving 5 bases unmatched. The germline V gene has CDR1 SGHVS and CDR2 FQNEAQ. CDR3 residues: CASSYSGTSGYNEQFF. In DNA, the CDR3 is TGTGCCAGCAGCTACTCCGGGACTAGCGGCTACAATGAGCAGTTCTTC.

The rearrangement joins TRBV6-5 to TRBJ1-5; 8 bases align to TRBD1. CDR1 and CDR2 from the germline V gene are MNHEY and SVGAGI. The CDR3 runs to 15 residues. The junction had 4 bases not matched to a gene; V was cut back by 6 bases and J by 0 bases. CDR3 residues: CASSRTGSSNQPQHF. The CDR3 nucleotides are TGTGCCAGCAGCCGGACAGGGAGTAGCAATCAGCCCCAGCATTTT.

This sequence joins TRBV5-1 and TRBJ1-3; D is unclear. The V gene's germline CDR1 is SGHRS and CDR2 YFSETQ. This CDR3 has 16 residues. V lost 4 bases to trimming and J lost 0 bases, with 14 bases between them. CDR3 DNA sequence: TGCGCCAGCAGCCCCTCGGACTGGAGCTCTGGAAACACCATATATTTT. This codes for CASSPSDWSSGNTIYF.

The V and J genes are TRBV2 and TRBJ1-1; 8 bases match TRBD1. The V gene end was trimmed by 7 bases and the J gene end by 5 bases; junction bases not matched to a gene: 9. The CDR3 spans 14 residues. Germline V CDR1 and CDR2: SNHLY, FYNNEI. Here the CDR3 DNA reads TGTGCCAGCATCCCCCGGACAGGGAAAACTGAAGCTTTCTTT. Its protein product is CASIPRTGKTEAFF.

CDR3 bases: TGTGCCAGCAGTTTCGGGGACAGGGATGGCTACACCTTC. It encodes CASSFGDRDGYTF. The genes are TRBV28 and TRBJ1-2, with 9 nucleotides matching TRBD1. The CDR3 is made up of 13 amino acids. Trimming at V came to 3 bases and at J to 6 bases, leaving 2 bases not matched to a gene. The germline V gene encodes CDR1 MDHEN and CDR2 SYDVKM.

The chain couples TRBV5-4 to TRBJ1-1, with D perhaps TRBD1 (6 bases). In germline, CDR1 is SGHNT, CDR2 YYREEE (reference sequence). The V and J ends lost 0 bases and 5 bases respectively, with 14 bases between them. The CDR3 has 15 amino acids. CDR3 sequence reads: CASSLAGGLGTEAFF. The CDR3 DNA sequence: TGTGCCAGCAGCTTGGCCGGGGGGCTAGGGACTGAAGCTTTCTTT.

This clone has a single count. The chain recombines TRBV7-6 with TRBJ1-2; 9 nucleotides align to TRBD1. Germline V gives CDR1 SGHVS, CDR2 FNYEAQ. The CDR3 consists of 17 residues. Trimming cost V 5 bases and J 5 bases; bases outside gene matches: 15. CDR3 in amino acids: CASSPNALGQGMYGYTF. Here the CDR3 DNA reads TGTGCCAGCAGCCCGAACGCTTTAGGACAGGGGATGTATGGCTACACCTTC.

The chain has TRBV30 and TRBJ2-7, with 9 nucleotides matching TRBD1. The V segment lost 2 bases and the J segment 2 bases; nucleotides outside the gene matches: 4. Germline loops: CDR1 GTSNPN, CDR2 SVGIG (reference sequence). The CDR3 is made up of 14 amino acids. The CDR3 spells CAWSTGTGTYEQYF. The DNA of the CDR3 is TGTGCCTGGAGTACTGGGACAGGGACCTACGAGCAGTACTTC.